The 25 T cell receptor beta chains below come from one sample, sequenced in a study of blood T cell repertoires in COVID-19. Assay used: immunoSEQ multiplex PCR; TCRdb lists only in-frame clones, some missing. The repertoire holds around 200,000 clones, with around 82% as singletons. Sequences were obtained from peripheral blood. The receptor set was obtained from a human donor with acute or convalescent COVID-19. The donor label of this sample is uncertain.

The chain employs TRBV6-5 and TRBJ1-5; TRBD1 might be the D (6 bases). Looked up from germline, CDR1 is MNHEY and CDR2 is SVGAGI. The V end lost 6 bases, the J end lost 3 bases, and 15 bases lay between the germline ends. There are 15 residues in the CDR3. The CDR3 DNA follows: TGTGCCAGCAGGGGGGCAGGCAGCTACAATCAGCCCCAGCATTTT. Translating it yields CASRGAGSYNQPQHF.

The chain has TRBV6-5 and TRBJ2-5; 8 bases fit TRBD2. The V segment lost 4 bases and the J segment 3 bases; nucleotides outside the gene matches: 10. The CDR3 loop spans 16 amino acids. Germline assignment: CDR1 MNHEY and CDR2 SVGAGI. The CDR3 coding sequence is TGTGCCAGCAGTTCCCCCGGGGGGGCAAGGGAAGAGACCCAGTACTTC. Protein: CASSSPGGAREETQYF.

This chain joins TRBV10-3 and TRBJ2-3; TRBD1 matches at 7 bases. The CDR3 spans 13 residues. Germline CDR1 and CDR2: ENHRY and SYGVKD. V trimming: 7 bases; J trimming: 4 bases; junction bases outside the gene matches: 5. This CDR3 reads CAIMDRPADTQYF. Written as DNA, the CDR3 is TGTGCCATCATGGACAGGCCCGCAGATACGCAGTATTTT.

The rearrangement joins TRBV3-1 (or the pseudogene TRBV3-2) to TRBJ2-5; D is undetermined. CDR1 and CDR2 from the germline V gene are LGHDT and YNNKEL (reference sequence). This CDR3 contains 14 residues. The V and J ends lost 3 bases and 1 base respectively, with 9 bases between them. The CDR3 sequence is CASSHGGTQETQYF. As DNA, the CDR3 is TGTGCCAGCAGCCACGGCGGAACCCAAGAGACCCAGTACTTC.

For this clone: Mismatch with germline at one junction end may stem from a read error. The chain has TRBV7-7 and TRBJ2-1; 10 nucleotides align to TRBD1. The CDR3 is 16 amino acids. Germline assignment: CDR1 SSHAT and CDR2 FNYEAQ (reference sequence). The CDR3 loop reads CASSRMGQGTPHEQFF. As DNA, the CDR3 is TGTGCTAGCAGCCGGATGGGACAGGGGACCCCCCATGAGCAGTTCTTC.

The chain is built from TRBV20-1 and TRBJ2-1; 8 nucleotides agree with TRBD2. The germline V gene has CDR1 DFQATT and CDR2 SNEGSKA (reference sequence). This CDR3 contains 12 residues. The junction had 3 bases not matched to a gene; V was cut back by 3 bases and J by 8 bases. This CDR3 is CSASAGGHEQFF. In DNA, the CDR3 is TGCAGTGCTAGTGCGGGGGGCCATGAGCAGTTCTTC.

This clone occurred once. The chain recombines TRBV4-1 with TRBJ1-3, with D possibly being TRBD1 (5 bases). Germline V gene sequence: CDR1 MGHRA, CDR2 YSYEKL. The CDR3 loop spans 15 amino acids. Deletions cut 1 base from V and 1 base from J, with 8 bases between. The CDR3 here is CASSQVGGSGNTIYF. Written as DNA, the CDR3 is TGCGCCAGCAGCCAAGTGGGGGGGTCTGGAAACACCATATATTTT.

The chain couples TRBV19 to TRBJ2-3, with 13 bases fitting TRBD2. V gave up 6 bases and J gave up 2 bases; unmatched junction bases: 11. This CDR3 region has 18 residues. Germline CDR1 reads LNHDA; CDR2 reads SQIVND (reference sequence). CDR3 residues: CASSKMGGLAGNTDTQYF. For the CDR3, the DNA is TGTGCCAGTAGCAAAATGGGGGGACTAGCGGGGAACACAGATACGCAGTATTTT. Together with reference TRBV19 and TRBJ2-3, the CDR3 gives the full variable domain: DGGITQSPKYLFRKEGQNVTLSCEQNLNHDAMYWYRQDPGQGLRLIYYSQIVNDFQKGDIAEGYSVSREKKESFPLTVTSAQKNPTAFYLCASSKMGGLAGNTDTQYFGPGTRLTVL.

This clone was observed a few times. V and J are TRBV5-5 and TRBJ2-7, with TRBD1 as a possible D gene (5 bases). V was pared by 0 bases and J by 4 bases, with 14 bases between. This CDR3 region has 15 residues. In germline, CDR1 is SGHKS, CDR2 YYEKEE (reference sequence). Here the CDR3 reads CASSLEQGSKYEQYF. Here the CDR3 DNA reads TGTGCCAGCAGCTTGGAGCAGGGTAGTAAGTACGAGCAGTACTTC. The full variable domain, with the rest looked up from reference TRBV5-5 and TRBJ2-7, is DAGVTQSPTHLIKTRGQQVTLRCSPISGHKSVSWYQQVLGQGPQFIFQYYEKEERGRGNFPDRFSARQFPNYSSELNVNALLLGDSALYLCASSLEQGSKYEQYFGPGTRLTVT.

The chain has TRBV5-6 and TRBJ2-3; 13 nucleotides agree with TRBD2. The CDR3 runs to 15 residues. Germline-derived CDR1 and CDR2 are SGHDT and YYEEEE. The junction had 3 bases not matched to a gene; V was cut back by 4 bases and J by 4 bases. The CDR3 nucleotides are TGTGCCAGCAGCCAAGGACTAGCGGGAGCAGATACGCAGTATTTT. It yields the protein CASSQGLAGADTQYF.

The chain links TRBV7-2 to TRBJ1-5; 9 bases are shared with TRBD1. The CDR3 contains 16 residues. Germline V gives CDR1 SGHTA, CDR2 FQGNSA. V shed 5 bases and J 4 bases; nucleotides not matched to a gene: 9. CDR3 DNA sequence: TGTGCCAGCAGCCCACCCGGCGGGACAGGGAATCAGCCCCAGCATTTT. This encodes CASSPPGGTGNQPQHF.

V is TRBV19 and J is TRBJ2-5; 8 nucleotides agree with TRBD2. The germline V gene encodes CDR1 LNHDA and CDR2 SQIVND (reference sequence). The CDR3 contains 15 residues. With 1 base clipped from V and 5 bases from J, the junction kept 6 bases outside the gene matches. The chain's CDR3 is CASSIVPGGRETQYF. CDR3 coding DNA: TGTGCCAGTAGTATAGTTCCGGGGGGGCGGGAGACCCAGTACTTC. The full variable domain, rest sourced from reference TRBV19 and TRBJ2-5, is DGGITQSPKYLFRKEGQNVTLSCEQNLNHDAMYWYRQDPGQGLRLIYYSQIVNDFQKGDIAEGYSVSREKKESFPLTVTSAQKNPTAFYLCASSIVPGGRETQYFGPGTRLLVL.

The chain joins TRBV7-9 to TRBJ2-7; 9 bases are a match to TRBD1. CDR3 length equals 13 residues. Per the germline V gene, CDR1 is SEHNR and CDR2 is FQNEAQ (reference sequence). The ends lost 9 bases at V and 2 bases at J; junction bases unmatched: 5. Here the CDR3 reads CARTGQGTYEQYF. In DNA form, the CDR3 reads TGTGCCAGGACGGGACAGGGCACCTACGAGCAGTACTTC.

The J gene is TRBJ2-5, the V gene TRBV30; 8 positions agree with TRBD2. V gave up 0 bases and J gave up 4 bases; unmatched junction bases: 4. The CDR3 consists of 14 residues. Germline V gene lookup returns CDR1 GTSNPN and CDR2 SVGIG (reference sequence). The DNA for the CDR3 is TGTGCCTGGAGTGTACCGGGGGGGCCAGAGACCCAGTACTTC. Encoded protein: CAWSVPGGPETQYF. The whole variable domain, remainder taken from reference TRBV30 and TRBJ2-5, is SQTIHQWPATLVQPVGSPLSLECTVEGTSNPNLYWYRQAAGRGLQLLFYSVGIGQISSEVPQNLSASRPQDRQFILSSKKLLLSDSGFYLCAWSVPGGPETQYFGPGTRLLVL.

CDR3 nucleotides: TGTGCCAGTAGTATAGCGATACCGGGGAGTCGGCACGAGCAGTACTTC. It is translated as CASSIAIPGSRHEQYF. The chain links TRBV19 to TRBJ2-7, with D tentatively TRBD2 (5 bases). The germline gives CDR1 LNHDA, CDR2 SQIVND (reference sequence). There are 16 residues in the CDR3. With 1 base removed from V and 5 bases from J, the gap between germline ends came to 18 bases.

This chain connects TRBV15 to TRBJ2-1; 9 nucleotides agree with TRBD1. CDR3 length: 16 residues. CDR1 is LNHNV, CDR2 YYDKDF, per germline (reference sequence). V was pared by 5 bases and J by 4 bases, with 9 bases of the junction left unmatched. The chain's CDR3 is CATSHAGTGLYNEQFF. For the CDR3, the DNA is TGTGCCACCAGCCACGCCGGGACAGGGTTATACAATGAGCAGTTCTTC.

This clone was observed a few times. The chain joins TRBV2 to TRBJ2-5; D is perhaps TRBD2 (6 bases). CDR1 SNHLY and CDR2 FYNNEI come from the germline V gene. Deletions cut 2 bases from V and 3 bases from J, with 13 bases between. The CDR3 loop spans 15 amino acids. As DNA, the CDR3 is TGTGCCAGCAGTGAAAAAGGGACTGTGAAAGAGACCCAGTACTTC. Residues: CASSEKGTVKETQYF.

V gene TRBV4-1 combines with J gene TRBJ2-7; tentatively, D is TRBD2 (6 bases). The V end was cut by 0 bases, the J end by 2 bases, with 17 bases between. Germline-derived CDR1 and CDR2 are MGHRA and YSYEKL. The CDR3 has 17 residues. This CDR3 reads CASSQDMWAGSAYEQYF. The CDR3 region has the DNA TGCGCCAGCAGCCAAGATATGTGGGCGGGGTCTGCCTACGAGCAGTACTTC.

J is TRBJ1-4 and V is TRBV30, with D possibly TRBD1 on 6 matching bases. This CDR3 contains 12 residues. Germline V lookup: CDR1 GTSNPN, CDR2 SVGIG (reference sequence). V gave up 4 bases and J gave up 8 bases, with 11 bases separating them. The CDR3 here is CAWNGDTEKLFF. CDR3 bases: TGTGCCTGGAACGGGGACACGGAAAAACTGTTTTTT.

The chain recombines TRBV29-1 with TRBJ1-2; D possibly corresponds to TRBD1 (6 bases). The germline V gene encodes CDR1 SQVTM and CDR2 ANQGSEA. Deletions cut 3 bases from V and 0 bases from J, with 11 bases between. The CDR3 contains 14 residues. CDR3 coding DNA: TGCAGCGTTGAGAGCAGGGGCTCTAACTATGGCTACACCTTC. This gives the protein CSVESRGSNYGYTF.

The rearrangement joins TRBV2 to TRBJ2-1; 7 bases match TRBD1. Trimming took 7 bases from V and 7 from J; bases not matched to a gene: 16. This CDR3 has 16 amino acids. Germline V gives CDR1 SNHLY, CDR2 FYNNEI. The DNA for the CDR3 is TGTGCCAGCACTAAGACAGGGTTTATGGGGGTGAATGAGCAGTTCTTC. It is translated as CASTKTGFMGVNEQFF. Full variable domain (rest looked up from reference TRBV2 and TRBJ2-1): EPEVTQTPSHQVTQMGQEVILRCVPISNHLYFYWYRQILGQKVEFLVSFYNNEISEKSEIFDDQFSVERPDGSNFTLKIRSTKLEDSAMYFCASTKTGFMGVNEQFFGPGTRLTVL.

This chain links TRBV4-2 with TRBJ1-3; D is ambiguous. Trimming shortened V by 1 base and J by 4 bases, and 14 bases separated the two germline ends. Germline loops: CDR1 LGHNA, CDR2 YNFKEQ. The CDR3 runs 16 residues. Here the CDR3 reads CASSQVTQASGNTIYF. As DNA, the CDR3 is TGTGCCAGCAGCCAAGTCACTCAAGCGTCAGGAAACACCATATATTTT.

As concerns this clone: One end of the junction fails to match germline, which may point to a read error. The rearrangement links TRBV29-1 to TRBJ2-1, with a tentative D call TRBD1 (6 bases). The CDR3 has 14 residues. Per the germline V gene, CDR1 is SQVTM and CDR2 is ANQGSEA. The CDR3 DNA follows: TGCAGCGTTGAACGGGGCAGGGGCTACAATGAGCAGCTCTTC. Translation: CSVERGRGYNEQLF.

V gene TRBV11-2 combines with J gene TRBJ2-4; perhaps TRBD1 as D (6 bases). CDR3 length equals 17 residues. Trimming stripped 5 bases from V and 2 bases from J, with 19 bases between. Germline CDR1 and CDR2: SGHAT and FQNNGV. The CDR3 sequence is CASSLGSDSITKNIQYF. The DNA of the CDR3 is TGTGCCAGCAGCCTCGGCTCGGACAGCATAACCAAAAACATTCAGTACTTC.

This clone was found once. The CDR3 nucleotides are TGTGCCAGCACCCTTACTCAGGGGGCGCGTGAAGCTTTCTTT. Amino acid sequence: CASTLTQGAREAFF. J is TRBJ1-1 and V is TRBV5-4; 8 bases line up with TRBD1. J was trimmed by 7 bases and V by 6 bases; bases with no gene match: 11. This CDR3 contains 14 residues. Germline assignment: CDR1 SGHNT and CDR2 YYREEE (reference sequence).